This TCR beta chain came from a study of T-cell memory formation after mild COVID-19. Overall study results and limits: Several responding clones turned up in pre-infection memory, indicating that cross-reactive memory may have taken part. SARS-CoV-2 specificity of second-wave clones peaking day 37 was unconfirmed.

Trimming at V came to 4 bases and at J to 3 bases, leaving 7 bases not matched to a gene. Germline lookup yields CDR1 MGHRA and CDR2 YSYEKL. The CDR3 has 15 amino acids. Concerning this clonotype itself: Its antigen remains unidentified.

MiXCR was run by TCRdb on the 5' RACE reads, yielding one entry per CDR3 protein. The table lists approximately 150,000 distinct CDR3 sequences, more than 14% of them singletons. This TCR came from an adult woman who had mild COVID-19 (a few samples of this study predate the infection). Cell type and time point are not known. The sequencing sample was made of PBMCs or a T cell subset sorted from them (not recorded which). This sequence joins TRBV4-1 and TRBJ2-5, with 8 bases matching TRBD1. The CDR3 reads CASSRGQAPEETQYF. The CDR3 DNA reads as TGCGCCAGCAGCCGGGGACAGGCTCCGGAAGAGACCCAGTACTTC.